The source of this T cell receptor beta chain is a study of PD-L1 blockade in urothelial cancer (dated by TCRdb to about 2017). In the study overall: Every patient began therapy in 2014 and was given atezolizumab 1,200 mg intravenously every 3 weeks. An exploratory multi-omic analysis was conducted of the somatic, immune and clinical correlates of response to PD-L1 blockade with atezolizumab in urothelial cancer. Blood samples were analyzed at 3 weeks after treatment start (second dose) and at 6 weeks after treatment start. Progression-free survival longer than 6 months counted as durable clinical benefit, and TCR features were additionally tested against both progression-free and overall survival. About 90% of the roughly 30 patients were males with bladder-origin urothelial cancer, and 18 of 29 reported a prior smoking history. Blood samples gave a median of approximately 150,000 T cells and tens of thousands of unique TCRs, with a median clonality of 0.080. Pretreatment tumor samples and matched peripheral blood, collected serially before and after atezolizumab treatment, underwent TCR sequencing. Eight to ten patients achieved durable clinical benefit and 15 to 20 did not. In the same patients, pretreatment tumors underwent whole exome sequencing and RNA sequencing in addition to TCR sequencing. Around 29 patients had pretreatment blood TCR-seq, 24 had at least one posttreatment blood collection, and 24 had tumor TCR-seq. Patients had an ECOG performance status of 0 or 1 and had received between 0 and 3 prior chemotherapy regimens.

Synthetic TCR analog templates were spiked into each PCR so that absolute template abundance could be estimated from read counts. TCRbeta CDR3 regions were amplified from genomic DNA with bias-controlled V and J gene primers using the immunoSEQ assay. Sequencing of rearranged TCRbeta segments was performed at approximately 20X coverage. As for how the authors treated the data: Sequencing errors were corrected by clustering, and CDR3s were annotated against IMGT so that V, D and J genes could be assigned. Only productive TCRbeta rearrangements were used in downstream analyses, excluding out-of-frame or stop-codon sequences. Clonality was computed as one minus Shannon entropy normalized by the log of the number of unique productive sequences. Fisher's exact test with Benjamini-Hochberg correction, using a cutoff of adjusted p below 0.01, was how clones that differed between time points or between blood and tumor were identified. TCRdb provides this immuneACCESS table in a form limited to in-frame rearrangements. Some clones are lacking; in checked studies, under half of them reflect an unresolved V gene, and why the rest are absent is not known. V, J and clone size were drawn from that table, and D and trimming were deduced from the DNA. Recorded for this sample are around 92,000 clones; about 89% of them occurred a single time. The ten most abundant clones make up roughly 0.97% of the sample.

Its CDR3 holds 13 amino acids, cysteine through phenylalanine. The read is trimmed to its CDR3 DNA, 39 bases read in frame from base 1. Trimming takes 8 bases from V and 4 bases from J, and the germline ends sit 11 bases apart. The CDR1 and CDR2 encoded by the germline V gene are MDHEN and SYDVKM. What the research found in general, with its limitations: A pretreatment peripheral blood TCR clonality below the median was linked to improved progression-free and overall survival. Because of the small sample size (n of about 30) and the many exploratory analyses performed, the results are intended to be regarded as hypothesis-generating. Greater expansion of tumor-associated TCR clones in peripheral blood 3 weeks after the start of treatment was observed in patients with durable benefit (n of about 20, p = 0.022).

The sample's time point label is to be understood as: pretreatment peripheral blood. A cohort of 25 to 30 patients with locally advanced or metastatic urothelial carcinoma, treated at Memorial Sloan Kettering on a trial protocol, was included. Peripheral blood mononuclear cells were collected pretreatment and during treatment, with between 1 and 8 total time points obtained per patient. The Qiagen DNeasy Blood extraction kit was used to purify genomic DNA from total PBMCs and from tumor samples. PBMCs were collected pretreatment and during treatment, and were isolated and stored as previously described. Points on this clone: The target of this receptor is not known. Per-base quality was not reported, and no clone a single base away is much larger than it.

The chain is encoded by TRBV28 joined to TRBJ1-4, and possibly TRBD1, on 5 matching bases. This sequence was found in a woman aged 80 or older with urothelial cancer. The sequenced sample was PBMCs, obtained around atezolizumab (anti-PD-L1) treatment. The CDR3 is CASVDSNNEKLFF. The base sequence is TGTGCCAGCGTAGACAGCAATAATGAAAAACTGTTTTTT.